This entry features one T cell receptor beta chain sequence. Its recognized antigen is unknown. No per-base quality is available; no much larger clone lies one base away. In total, about 650 healthy bone marrow donors made up the cohort. At the time of sampling, all cohort members were nominally healthy, though unrecorded immune exposures were likely present. The donor was CMV seronegative and was included in the group of a few hundred seronegative cohort members. A peripheral blood sample was collected from each donor, and TCR beta sequencing was performed on peripheral blood mononuclear cells. The Qiagen DNeasy Blood Extraction Kit was used to extract genomic DNA from the blood cell samples. CDR1 KGHSH and CDR2 LQKENI are derived from the germline V gene. The CDR3 spans 17 residues, from the cysteine through the phenylalanine. Just the 51-base CDR3 DNA is kept, in frame starting at base 1. Trimmed from V: 1 base; trimmed from J: 0 bases; junction bases lacking a gene match: 6.

The data are from a study of cytomegalovirus exposure and HLA in healthy donors (dated by TCRdb to the late 2010s). Concerning the study at large: An earlier analysis of several hundred of the donors reported 276 Gb of sequence data and 117 million unique TCR beta sequences from about 200 million T cells. About 280 gigabases of sequencing data and around 85 million unique TCR sequences made up an early release that covered over 550 HLA-typed donors. An earlier analysis of several hundred of the donors used high-throughput TCR beta sequencing to judge whether each TCR beta V gene segment behaved as functional or pseudogenic. The study aimed to test whether signatures of past pathogen exposure could be identified by cataloging public T cell receptors. Among some 400 genotyped donors of the cohort, an average of roughly 240,000 unique TCR beta nucleotide sequences were sequenced per donor, approximately 20% of them non-productive. Every discovery cohort repertoire had been produced on one sequencing platform. To study patterns of TCR occurrence, a later analysis re-analyzed previously published TCR beta repertoires from around 670 donors and added high-resolution HLA genotyping. Both class I and class II loci were covered by HLA typing, at four-digit resolution. A later genetic analysis used genome-wide SNP genotypes for about 60% of the 666 donors, treating that subset as a discovery cohort. To predict cytomegalovirus infection status, the study combined high-throughput TCR immunosequencing, statistical association of individual TCRs with disease status, and machine learning. In addition to the first cohort of around 670 subjects, a separate validation cohort of over 90 different subjects was used. Rather than drawing on any new phenotypic data, the later analysis identified candidate immune exposures from TCR beta sequences and the way those sequences occurred across donors. The study used immunosequencing to profile the T cell repertoires of approximately 630 subjects and linked those repertoires to cytomegalovirus serostatus. Donor age, sex, ethnicity and CMV serostatus were collected together with the repertoire data. Because of strong linkage in the cohort, four to six DR-DQ haplotypes were treated as single units for association and clustering. The number of donors typed differed by locus, with roughly 620-630 for A, B, C, DRB1 and DQB1, approximately 500 for DQA1, approximately 570 for DPA1, and some 440 for DPB1. The genetic ancestry cluster associated with self-reported Caucasian donors included over 65% of the roughly 380 genotyped donors.

Libraries were made using the immunoSEQ multiplex PCR assay. The multiplex PCR relied on a mix of 60 forward primers for TCR Vbeta segments and 13 reverse primers for TCR Jbeta segments. A multiplex PCR assay on genomic DNA amplified the CDR3 region of rearranged TCR beta genes. On the Illumina HiSeq System, the amplified TCR beta libraries were sequenced as 87-base-pair reads. From the authors' description of their analysis: A later analysis tallied roughly 80 million unique TCR beta chains across the 666 repertoires, and approximately 12 million of those chains were shared by two or more donors. To remove PCR and sequencing errors, raw reads were error-corrected and collapsed into unique sequences using a nearest-neighbor algorithm that merged closely related sequences. To assign V, D and J gene segments, CDR3 sequences were aligned to IMGT reference sequences. For a sequence to be retained, a match of at least six nucleotides to both a V gene segment and a J gene segment was required. A rearrangement was called productive if the CDR3 had no stop codons and remained in frame with V and J, and every other rearrangement was called non-productive. CDR3 was defined by IMGT convention, running from the second conserved V-encoded cysteine to the conserved J-encoded phenylalanine. Sequences without an unambiguous match to a single V gene segment were excluded from the earlier analysis of a few hundred of the donors. In an earlier analysis of around 590 of the donors, a V segment was called functional when productive rearrangements were above 56.7%, and segregating when the standard deviation between donors exceeded 5%. To diagnose cytomegalovirus status from the catalog of TCR beta chain sequences, a statistical classification framework was built. In a later analysis, TCR nucleotide sequences were compared against IMGT/GENE-DB human TR gene sequences so that V and J genes could be assigned. The TCRdist pipeline was used in a later analysis to assign CDR3 sequences and most-parsimonious VDJ recombination scenarios. A later analysis defined each TCR beta chain by its CDR3 amino acid sequence plus V-gene family, and excluded reads lacking a unique V-gene family. In a later analysis, 550 to 650 highly shared, low-generation-probability nucleotide sequences were removed to address suspected cross-contamination and a sequencing artifact. In a later analysis, a clonal expansion index was calculated for each public chain from normalized within-repertoire ranks of inferred template counts. A later analysis computed generation probabilities with a VDJ recombination model fitted to out-of-frame rearrangements, and checked the results against IGoR. In a later analysis, TCR-TCR, TCR-HLA and TCR-CMV co-occurrence was scored with hypergeometric tests, and a repertoire-size bias correction was applied to TCR pairs. In a later analysis, false discovery rates were estimated by permuting HLA or CMV assignments 20 times. A later analysis grouped co-occurring TCRs with DBSCAN, adding TCRdist sequence similarity when clustering within HLA-allele-positive subsets. For co-occurrence clustering, repertoires with fewer than 30,000 or more than 120,000 public chains were excluded, along with a handful of repertoires with anomalous nucleotide sharing. TCRdb took this table from immuneACCESS and kept in-frame rearrangements with V and J called. Such tables lack part of the clones; where checked against another copy, unresolved V genes explain under half of the gap, and the rest is unexplained. V and J calls and clone size are those listed in that table; D and trimming were worked out from the DNA. For this sample there are approximately 180,000 clones; 84% appear just once. The biggest ten clones account for roughly 5.2% of the sample.

Broader findings and caveats from the paper: Because HLA typing was unavailable for some donors at each locus, only the typed subset was used in association tests. An earlier analysis of approximately 530 of the donors showed that most TCR beta V segments appeared in productive rearrangements either about 87% or about 30% of the time, which broadly matched IMGT annotations. An association between a missense DCLRE1C variant and V-gene and J-gene trimming of TCR beta chains was found in a later genetic analysis and replicated in an independent cohort. Because the 87-base-pair reads could not distinguish some IMGT-functional V segments, including TRBV6-2 and TRBV6-3, those segments were excluded. According to a later analysis, most CMV-associated TCR beta chains appeared to be HLA-restricted, and the HLA associations seemed to be driven largely by CMV exposure. Roughly uniform sequencing depth across donors was assumed in presence/absence analyses, although this assumption may not hold. A later analysis found that HLA-associated TCR beta chains were more clonally expanded and had lower generation probabilities than equally common non-associated chains. The authors suggested that the approach could potentially be extended to other disease states and immunological phenotypes. Most TCR sequences were observed very rarely across donors, whereas some public TCRs were present in many individuals. Correlated functional status among segregating V segments might be attributable to linkage disequilibrium, but an unknown experimental factor could not be ruled out. The study gave a list of about 170 TCR beta chains associated with cytomegalovirus. The classifier was reported to diagnose cytomegalovirus status with high specificity and sensitivity in both the original cohort and the validation cohort. In this cohort, only TCR beta chains were sequenced, and detectable features were limited by the absence of alpha or paired-chain data. According to a later analysis, parvovirus B19, influenza, CMV and Epstein-Barr virus appeared linked to several top co-occurrence clusters. CMV serostatus was the only immune exposure information available for the cohort. Strong co-occurrence of HLA alleles, especially DR and DQ, made assigning TCR associations to individual alleles difficult. In a later analysis, around 17,000 TCR beta sequences were associated with specific HLA alleles at a false discovery rate of 0.05. Because counts were too low, around 18 rarely observed V segments, including chromosome 9 orphons, were left out of the earlier analysis of over 550 of the donors. The sequencing pipeline was judged likely to have produced a cluster of highly shared sequence variants as a technical artifact. In vitro tests confirmed that a few of the cytomegalovirus-associated TCR beta chains recognize cytomegalovirus antigens. According to a later genetic analysis, donors in an Asian-associated ancestry cluster had fewer N-insertions in productive TCRs than the approximately 700-donor mean. A further reported finding was that TCR beta sequences accurately predicted the HLA-A and HLA-B alleles for most subjects in the first cohort. A later analysis found that TCR association rates varied across HLA loci, with DRB1 alleles showing the most associated TCRs and HLA-C alleles the fewest.

The sample taken for sequencing was PBMCs. Rearrangement joined TRBV18 to TRBJ2-3, and 8 junction bases match TRBD1. This clonotype was sampled from a man between 18 and 29 years old in good health and CMV-seronegative. The base sequence is TGTGCCAGCTCACCACTTCAACAGGGGGTGAGCACAGATACGCAGTATTTT. The translation is CASSPLQQGVSTDTQYF.